The 4 T cell receptor beta chains in this list originate from one sample, sequenced in a study of early T cells in non-severe SARS-CoV-2 infection. TCRdb analysed the 5' RACE reads with MiXCR anew, one entry per CDR3 protein. Of 75,000 to 80,000 distinct CDR3 sequences in the sample, about a sixth were seen once. Material for sequencing was whole blood. Source of these receptors: an adult who was a healthcare worker with PCR-confirmed SARS-CoV-2 infection or an uninfected control (not recorded which).

This clonotype has a handful of counts. The J gene is TRBJ1-5, the V gene TRBV12-5; D is undetermined. The CDR3 totals 14 residues. Deletions cut 9 bases from V and 0 bases from J, with 12 bases between. Germline V gene lookup returns CDR1 LGHNT and CDR2 FRNRAP. Written as DNA, the CDR3 is TGTGCTAGCTCGGATGGGTATAGCAATCAGCCCCAGCATTTT. It is translated as CASSDGYSNQPQHF.

The CDR3 DNA is TGCAGCGTTAACAGTGGTGAAAAACTGTTTTTT. It specifies CSVNSGEKLFF. The chain carries TRBV29-1 and TRBJ1-4, with no clear D. V was cut by 5 bases and J by 7 bases, with 8 bases left in between. CDR3 length: 11 residues. Germline CDR1 reads SQVTM; CDR2 reads ANQGSEA.

A word on this clonotype: At one end, the junction sequence differs from germline, possibly due to a read error. The chain carries TRBV7-2 and TRBJ2-5; the D gene is possibly TRBD1 (6 bases). CDR1 is SGHTA, CDR2 FQGNSA, per germline. This CDR3 comprises 14 residues. The CDR3 nucleotides are TGTGACAGCAGCTCACAGGGTATTGGGGAGACCCAGTACTTC. Translation gives CDSSSQGIGETQYF.

This chain links TRBV19 with TRBJ1-5; D perhaps matches TRBD1 (6 bases). The germline V gene has CDR1 LNHDA and CDR2 SQIVND (reference sequence). V was shortened by 3 bases and J by 3 bases, with 24 bases between the two germline ends. This CDR3 region has 19 residues. This chain's CDR3 is CASSIHAGQGYVPNQPQHF. Here the CDR3 DNA reads TGTGCCAGTAGTATTCACGCTGGGCAGGGGTATGTCCCCAATCAGCCCCAGCATTTT.